This entry is about one TCR beta chain. Its antigen is unknown. Base-call qualities are not available, and no considerably larger clone is one nucleotide away. Synovial fluid samples were paired with blood samples taken from the same ankylosing spondylitis patients. V sheds 6 bases and J sheds 7 bases, leaving 7 bases between their ends. The CDR3, cysteine through phenylalanine, is 12 amino acids long. The DNA shown is the 36-base CDR3, in frame from base 1. CDR1 and CDR2 are read off the germline V gene as MDHEN and SYDVKM. These data belong to a study of CD8 T cells in ankylosing spondylitis (dated by TCRdb to about 2017). Notes on the research overall: The study profiled T cell receptor beta repertoires in healthy donors and ankylosing spondylitis patients to find disease-linked TCR variants. Peripheral blood was sampled, and synovial fluid was additionally collected from ankylosing spondylitis patients. In total, the full study cohort was made up of approximately 99 healthy donors and approximately 24 ankylosing spondylitis patients. General conclusions and limits of the study: In peripheral blood, the disease-linked clones were found at relatively low frequencies and had a CD8+ phenotype. A TCR beta motif made up of several highly homologous amino acid variants appeared to be characteristic of blood from ankylosing spondylitis patients. Some TCR beta motif variants had previously been reported in synovial fluid and blood of reactive arthritis patients, which suggested common disease-initiation mechanisms. The disease-linked clones were reported as significantly enriched in matched synovial fluid samples from ankylosing spondylitis patients.

TCRdb names Illumina HiSeq 2500 as the instrument used. TCR beta libraries were prepared by quantitative 5'-RACE with molecular barcodes. In the source study's methods: A new computational method, built on a probabilistic model of VDJ rearrangement, was used to identify disease-linked TCR variants. Using fastp at Q25 and MiXCR, TCRdb reprocessed the public reads and kept productive beta chains. Identical CDR3 protein sequences are pooled into one entry, listed with their most common genes and DNA. The V and J calls shown here were made by TCRdb, not taken from the authors' results. Present in this sample are 150,000 to 200,000 distinct CDR3 sequences, 25% to 35% of which were seen just once. The ten largest clones capture 6% of the sample.

The chain couples TRBV28 to TRBJ1-6; the D region possibly corresponds to TRBD1 (5 bases align). The receptor comes from a male donor with ankylosing spondylitis. The sequenced material came from synovial fluid, either unsorted or a sorted T cell fraction (not recorded which). The CDR3 sequence is CASSYRNSPLHF. The DNA sequence is given as TGTGCCAGCAGCTACAGGAATTCACCCCTCCACTTT.